This T cell receptor beta chain came from a study of T cell repertoires in cytomegalovirus infection. The overall study: Well-studied HLA-B-restricted CMV epitopes were used in the study alongside recently identified HLA-C-restricted ones. Matching HLA type, along with CMV infection, was indicated by public TCR beta signatures.

TCRdb reanalysed the reads using MiXCR and keeps one entry per CDR3 protein. Among 300,000 to 400,000 distinct CDR3 sequences listed, 25% were seen once. The ends lost 6 bases at V and 4 bases at J; junction bases unmatched: 10. The V gene's germline CDR1 is MNHNY and CDR2 SVGAGI (reference sequence). The CDR3 runs to 15 residues. Concerning this clonotype itself: Its antigen is not known.

The sample was cultured PBMCs, taken from culture after CMV antigen stimulation. This TCR came from a human donor in good health (CMV status not recorded). Some clones in this sample may be carry-over from other donors' samples. The rearrangement joins TRBV6-6 to TRBJ2-7; 9 nucleotides agree with TRBD1. The DNA for the CDR3 is TGTGCCAGCAGAACCTTGGGACAGGGAGGGTACGAGCAGTACTTC. Residues: CASRTLGQGGYEQYF.